This TCR beta chain appears in the sequencing data of a study of shared clonotypes between healthy human individuals. Notes on the study in general: Sharing of clonotypes among donors was expected to vary with sequencing depth. The authors sampled blood alone, and tissue repertoires likely differ.

As concerns this clone: The target antigen is unknown.

The table came from immunoSEQ multiplex PCR; TCRdb's copy has only in-frame clones and leaves some out. The table includes some 630,000 clones, around 72% detected once. The CDR3 loop spans 14 amino acids. After removal of 8 bases from V and 4 bases from J, the junction contained 6 bases not matched to a gene. Germline V CDR1 and CDR2: LNHDA, SQIVND (reference sequence). The clonotype was recovered from a woman in her 30s in good health. J is TRBJ2-5 and V is TRBV19, with TRBD1 identical over 11 bases. The sample taken for sequencing was memory CD4+ T cells sorted from blood. Subset defined: CD45RA-negative fraction. CDR3 sequence reads: CASGPGQGVETQYF. CDR3 bases: TGTGCCAGTGGGCCGGGACAGGGGGTAGAGACCCAGTACTTC. Filled out from reference TRBV19 and TRBJ2-5, the complete variable domain reads DGGITQSPKYLFRKEGQNVTLSCEQNLNHDAMYWYRQDPGQGLRLIYYSQIVNDFQKGDIAEGYSVSREKKESFPLTVTSAQKNPTAFYLCASGPGQGVETQYFGPGTRLLVL.